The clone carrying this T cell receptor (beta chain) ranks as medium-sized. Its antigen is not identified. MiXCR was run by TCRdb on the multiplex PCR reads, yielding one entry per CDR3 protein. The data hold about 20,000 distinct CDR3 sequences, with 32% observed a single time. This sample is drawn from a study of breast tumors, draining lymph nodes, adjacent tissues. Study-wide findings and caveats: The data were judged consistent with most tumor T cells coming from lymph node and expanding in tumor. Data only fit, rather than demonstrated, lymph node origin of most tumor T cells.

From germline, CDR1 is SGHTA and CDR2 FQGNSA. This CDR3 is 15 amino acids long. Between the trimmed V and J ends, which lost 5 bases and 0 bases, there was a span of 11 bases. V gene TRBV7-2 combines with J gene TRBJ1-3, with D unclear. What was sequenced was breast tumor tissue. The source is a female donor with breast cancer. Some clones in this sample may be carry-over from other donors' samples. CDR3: CASSIDVYSGNTIYF. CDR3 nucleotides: TGTGCCAGCAGCATCGACGTGTACTCTGGAAACACCATATATTTT.